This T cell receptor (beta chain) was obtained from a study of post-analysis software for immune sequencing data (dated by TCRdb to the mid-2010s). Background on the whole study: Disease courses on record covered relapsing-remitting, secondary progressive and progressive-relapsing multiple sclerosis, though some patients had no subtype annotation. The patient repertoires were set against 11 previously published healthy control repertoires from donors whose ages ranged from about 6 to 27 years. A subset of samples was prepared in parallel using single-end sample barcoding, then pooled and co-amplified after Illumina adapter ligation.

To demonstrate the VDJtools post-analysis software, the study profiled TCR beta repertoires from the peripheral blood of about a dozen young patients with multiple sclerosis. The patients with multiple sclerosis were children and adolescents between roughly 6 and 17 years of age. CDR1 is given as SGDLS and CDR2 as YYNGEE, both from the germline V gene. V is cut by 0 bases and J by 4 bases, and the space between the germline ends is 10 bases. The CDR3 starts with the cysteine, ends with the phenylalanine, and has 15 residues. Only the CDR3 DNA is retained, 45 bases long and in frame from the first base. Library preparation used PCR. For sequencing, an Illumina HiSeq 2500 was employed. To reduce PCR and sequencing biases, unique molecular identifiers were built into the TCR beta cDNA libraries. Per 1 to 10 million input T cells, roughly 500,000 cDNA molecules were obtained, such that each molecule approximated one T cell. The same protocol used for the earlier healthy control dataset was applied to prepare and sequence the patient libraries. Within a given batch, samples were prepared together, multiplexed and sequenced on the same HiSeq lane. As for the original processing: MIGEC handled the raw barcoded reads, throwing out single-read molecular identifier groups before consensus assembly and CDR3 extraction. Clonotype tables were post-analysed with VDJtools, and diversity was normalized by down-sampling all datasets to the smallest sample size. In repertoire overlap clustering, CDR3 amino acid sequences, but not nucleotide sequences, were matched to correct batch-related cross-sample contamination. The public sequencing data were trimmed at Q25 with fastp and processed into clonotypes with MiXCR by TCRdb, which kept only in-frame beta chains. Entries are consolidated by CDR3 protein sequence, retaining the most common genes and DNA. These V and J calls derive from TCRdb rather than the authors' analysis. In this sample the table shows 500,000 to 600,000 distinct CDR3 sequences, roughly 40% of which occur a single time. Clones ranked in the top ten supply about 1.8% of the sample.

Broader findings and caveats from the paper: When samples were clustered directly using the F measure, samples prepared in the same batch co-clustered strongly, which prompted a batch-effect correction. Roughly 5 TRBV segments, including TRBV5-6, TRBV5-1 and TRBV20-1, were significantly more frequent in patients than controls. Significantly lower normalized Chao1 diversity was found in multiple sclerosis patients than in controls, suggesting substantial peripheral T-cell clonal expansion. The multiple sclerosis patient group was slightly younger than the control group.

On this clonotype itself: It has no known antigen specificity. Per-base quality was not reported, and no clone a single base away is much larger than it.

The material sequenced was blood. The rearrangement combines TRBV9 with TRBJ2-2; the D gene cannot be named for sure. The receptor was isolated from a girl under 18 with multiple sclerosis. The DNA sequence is TGTGCCAGCAGCGTAGAGTGGACGCGCACCGGGGAGCTGTTTTTT. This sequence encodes CASSVEWTRTGELFF.